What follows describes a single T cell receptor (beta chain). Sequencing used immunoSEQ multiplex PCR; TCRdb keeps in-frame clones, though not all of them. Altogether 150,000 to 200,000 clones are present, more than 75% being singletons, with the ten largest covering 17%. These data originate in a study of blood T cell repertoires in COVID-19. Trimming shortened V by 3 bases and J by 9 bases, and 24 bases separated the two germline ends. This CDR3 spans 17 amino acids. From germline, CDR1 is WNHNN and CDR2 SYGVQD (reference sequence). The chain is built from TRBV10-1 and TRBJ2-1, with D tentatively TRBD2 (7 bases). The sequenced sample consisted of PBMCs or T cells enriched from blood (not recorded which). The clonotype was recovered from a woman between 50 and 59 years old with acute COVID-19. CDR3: CASSDPPSVGGHAEQFF. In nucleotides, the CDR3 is TGCGCCAGCAGTGACCCCCCCTCGGTCGGGGGGCACGCTGAGCAGTTCTTC.